This TCR beta chain was profiled in a study of CD8+ T cells in alopecia areata. Investigators isolated RNA and reverse transcribed it into cDNA to act as the sequencing template. Produced via immunoSEQ multiplex PCR; TCRdb's table is partial and in-frame only. The sample holds hundreds of thousands of clones, more than 60% seen once. A note on this clone: Its cognate antigen is unknown.

General study findings and limits: Scalp clonality and expanded CD8+ clones among the top 100 were significantly decreased by tofacitinib. TCRs were shared less clearly across patients than in mice, possibly for HLA-related reasons.

V was clipped by 3 bases and J by 6 bases, with 14 bases between them. Germline CDR1 and CDR2: SEHNR and FQNEAQ (reference sequence). This CDR3 comprises 14 residues. Treatment meaning: oral pan-JAK inhibitor, 5-10 mg twice daily. Both CD4+ and CD8+ T cells were separated by sorting PBMCs. The clonotype was recovered from a human donor with alopecia areata. The specimen comprised CD4+ T cells sorted from blood, sampled around week 42, from a patient treated with tofacitinib. V is TRBV7-9 and J is TRBJ1-2; D is uncertain. CDR3 sequence (DNA): TGTGCCAGCAGCTTCGGGGTCACCGTTCATGGCTACACCTTC. Translated: CASSFGVTVHGYTF. Full variable domain (rest looked up from reference TRBV7-9 and TRBJ1-2): DTGVSQNPRHKITKRGQNVTFRCDPISEHNRLYWYRQTLGQGPEFLTYFQNEAQLEKSRLLSDRFSAERPKGSFSTLEIQRTEQGDSAMYLCASSFGVTVHGYTFGSGTRLTVV.